The 20 T cell receptor beta chains below all came from one sample that was sequenced in a study of long-term antiretroviral therapy in people with HIV. The libraries were made with immunoSEQ v3.0 at survey level. Assay used: immunoSEQ multiplex PCR; TCRdb lists only in-frame clones, some missing. The data hold fewer than 25,000 clones, with more than 75% observed a single time. Sample: unsorted PBMCs, taken 2.3 years after starting antiretroviral therapy. The receptors shown here come from a man aged 55-75 years with HIV.

This clone was picked up one time. This chain uses TRBV9 with TRBJ2-5, with 10 nucleotides matching TRBD2. CDR1 is SGDLS, CDR2 YYNGEE, per germline. The junction had 11 bases not matched to a gene; V was cut back by 4 bases and J by 5 bases. The CDR3 spans 16 residues. CDR3 in DNA: TGTGCCAGCAGCCCGGGAGTAGCGGGGGGCTGGGAGACCCAGTACTTC. Its translation: CASSPGVAGGWETQYF.

CDR3 DNA sequence: TGTGCCAGCAGTTTAGCCGGGGCCCTGGGGAAGAAGACCCAGTACTTC. Translated: CASSLAGALGKKTQYF. The chain couples TRBV27 to TRBJ2-5, with D possibly called TRBD1 or TRBD2 (5 bases each). Deletions cut 2 bases from V and 6 bases from J, with 19 bases between. The CDR3 has 16 amino acids. The germline V gene has CDR1 MNHEY and CDR2 SMNVEV (reference sequence).

J is TRBJ2-7 and V is TRBV9; no clear D. V lost 0 bases to trimming and J lost 0 bases, with 7 bases between them. CDR1 is SGDLS, CDR2 YYNGEE, per germline. This CDR3 comprises 14 residues. The DNA for the CDR3 is TGTGCCAGCAGCGTAGGTCCGGACTCCTACGAGCAGTACTTC. It yields the protein CASSVGPDSYEQYF. Based on the CDR3 plus reference TRBV9 and TRBJ2-7, the full variable domain is DSGVTQTPKHLITATGQRVTLRCSPRSGDLSVYWYQQSLDQGLQFLIQYYNGEERAKGNILERFSAQQFPDLHSELNLSSLELGDSALYFCASSVGPDSYEQYFGPGTRLTVT.

The chain recombines TRBV18 with TRBJ1-1; D is perhaps TRBD1 (5 bases). Germline loops: CDR1 KGHSH, CDR2 LQKENI. V dropped 3 bases and J dropped 11 bases, with 19 bases sitting between them. The CDR3 has 14 residues. As DNA, the CDR3 is TGTGCCAGCTCACCTTATGCGAGCGGGGGAGACGCTTTCTTT. Translation gives CASSPYASGGDAFF.

The CDR3 sequence is CASSLDRGSYNEQFF. Here the CDR3 DNA reads TGTGCCAGCAGCTTAGATCGGGGATCCTACAATGAGCAGTTCTTC. The chain uses TRBV11-2 and TRBJ2-1, with a possible D match to TRBD2 (5 bases). V lost 0 bases, J lost 1 base, and 7 bases lay in between. CDR3 size: 15 residues. Looked up from germline, CDR1 is SGHAT and CDR2 is FQNNGV.

The chain joins TRBV7-6 to TRBJ2-7, with 7 bases that match TRBD1. The CDR3 is made up of 15 amino acids. The junction had 8 bases not matched to a gene; V was cut back by 5 bases and J by 1 base. The germline V gene encodes CDR1 SGHVS and CDR2 FNYEAQ. The CDR3 reads CASSPGQAPSYEQYF. CDR3 nucleotides: TGTGCCAGCAGCCCTGGACAGGCCCCTTCCTACGAGCAGTACTTC.

This clone was seen only a few times. This sequence joins TRBV19 and TRBJ1-4; no reliable D call. This CDR3 region has 14 residues. Trimming took off 3 bases at V and 8 bases at J, with 13 bases between the two ends. Per the germline V gene, CDR1 is LNHDA and CDR2 is SQIVND (reference sequence). CDR3 sequence: CASSIWAPLEKLFF. The CDR3 bases are TGTGCCAGTAGTATTTGGGCGCCGCTCGAAAAACTGTTTTTT.

J is TRBJ2-6 and V is TRBV29-1, with 8 bases aligning to TRBD1. CDR3 length: 18 amino acids. Trimming at V came to 6 bases and at J to 0 bases, leaving 13 bases not matched to a gene. Per germline, CDR1 SQVTM and CDR2 ANQGSEA. The CDR3 DNA follows: TGCAGCGTGGGTTCCTACGGACAGGGCCACTCTGGGGCCAACGTCCTGACTTTC. As protein: CSVGSYGQGHSGANVLTF.

This clone has more than one count but fewer than ten. The rearrangement uses TRBV7-9 and TRBJ1-5; D perhaps matches TRBD1 (5 bases). The CDR3 length is 14 residues. Trimming left V 5 bases short and J 7 bases short, with 15 bases between. The germline CDR1 and CDR2 sequences are SEHNR and FQNEAQ (reference sequence). The CDR3 is CASSRGEEGQPQHF. The DNA for the CDR3 is TGTGCCAGCAGCCGGGGGGAGGAGGGACAGCCCCAGCATTTT. Looking up the rest from reference TRBV7-9 and TRBJ1-5 gives the full variable domain: DTGVSQNPRHKITKRGQNVTFRCDPISEHNRLYWYRQTLGQGPEFLTYFQNEAQLEKSRLLSDRFSAERPKGSFSTLEIQRTEQGDSAMYLCASSRGEEGQPQHFGDGTRLSIL.

The gene calls are TRBV7-9 and TRBJ1-5; 7 bases fit TRBD1. In germline, CDR1 is SEHNR, CDR2 FQNEAQ (reference sequence). V gave up 5 bases and J gave up 11 bases; unmatched junction bases: 12. The CDR3 is 14 amino acids. The CDR3 DNA sequence: TGTGCCAGCAGCCTCGGGACAGTAGTCTCGGCCCAGCATTTT. Its translation: CASSLGTVVSAQHF.

This chain joins TRBV5-4 and TRBJ1-3; the match to TRBD1 covers 8 bases. The CDR3 is 15 residues long. Germline assignment: CDR1 SGHNT and CDR2 YYREEE (reference sequence). The J segment lost 0 bases and the V segment lost 3 bases, leaving 2 bases of the junction unmatched. The CDR3 nucleotides read TGTGCCAGCAGCTCAACAGGGGGCTCTGGAAACACCATATATTTT. Translating it yields CASSSTGGSGNTIYF.

V and J are TRBV5-1 and TRBJ2-1; D may be TRBD1 or TRBD2 (5 bases each). Germline values: CDR1 SGHRS, CDR2 YFSETQ. There are 14 residues in the CDR3. V lost 6 bases and J 6 bases, leaving 16 bases between the germline ends. CDR3 nucleotides: TGCGCCAGCACATGGGACGGACTCACCAATGAGCAGTTCTTC. Translation: CASTWDGLTNEQFF. The variable domain in full, with the rest retrieved from reference TRBV5-1 and TRBJ2-1, is KAGVTQTPRYLIKTRGQQVTLSCSPISGHRSVSWYQQTPGQGLQFLFEYFSETQRNKGNFPGRFSGRQFSNSRSEMNVSTLELGDSALYLCASTWDGLTNEQFFGPGTRLTVL.

The rearrangement uses TRBV19 and TRBJ2-2, with D perhaps matching TRBD1 (5 bases). Trimming took off 2 bases at V and 5 bases at J, with 18 bases between the two ends. CDR3 size: 17 residues. Germline V lookup: CDR1 LNHDA, CDR2 SQIVND (reference sequence). This CDR3 is CASSILRSEGVTGELFF. The CDR3, as DNA: TGTGCCAGTAGTATACTCCGATCGGAAGGGGTGACCGGGGAGCTGTTTTTT.

CDR3 coding DNA: TGTGCCAGCTCACGACACTACGAGCAGTACTTC. This translates into CASSRHYEQYF. This chain uses TRBV18 with TRBJ2-7; D is unresolved. V lost 4 bases and J 3 bases, leaving 4 bases between the germline ends. The germline gives CDR1 KGHSH, CDR2 LQKENI. This CDR3 contains 11 residues.

For the CDR3, the DNA is TGTGCCAGCAGCTTAGTGACCCAAGGCACTGAAGCTTTCTTT. Amino acids: CASSLVTQGTEAFF. V and J are TRBV7-2 and TRBJ1-1; D unclear. CDR3 size: 14 residues. The germline V and J ends were trimmed by 1 base and 4 bases, with 10 bases remaining between them. Germline V gene data show CDR1 as SGHTA and CDR2 as FQGNSA.

The chain recombines TRBV7-6 with TRBJ2-1; 12 positions agree with TRBD2. This CDR3 is 18 amino acids long. Germline trimming cut 1 base from V and 9 bases from J; bases unmatched to any gene: 13. From germline, CDR1 is SGHVS and CDR2 FNYEAQ. CDR3 in amino acids: CASSLGVFVLAGGGEQFF. The CDR3 nucleotides are TGTGCCAGCAGCTTAGGGGTTTTTGTACTAGCGGGAGGCGGTGAGCAGTTCTTC.

This clone turned up a few times. The V gene is TRBV5-6, the J gene TRBJ2-7; 13 nucleotides align to TRBD2. V shed 4 bases and J 7 bases; nucleotides not matched to a gene: 8. The CDR3 length is 15 residues. Germline-derived CDR1 and CDR2 are SGHDT and YYEEEE. CDR3: CASSPLGLAGREQYF. In DNA, the CDR3 is TGTGCCAGCAGCCCCTTGGGACTAGCGGGGCGGGAGCAGTACTTC.

This rearrangement joins TRBV13 to TRBJ2-2; TRBD2 aligns across 14 bases. With V trimmed by 4 bases and J by 6 bases, 7 bases remained unmatched. This CDR3 has 17 amino acids. Germline loops: CDR1 PRHDT, CDR2 FYEKMQ (reference sequence). CDR3 nucleotides: TGTGCCAGCAGCTCGACTAGCGGGGGGGCCGGTGCCGGGGAGCTGTTTTTT. This sequence encodes CASSSTSGGAGAGELFF.

The rearrangement uses TRBV9 and TRBJ1-6, with 7 bases aligning to TRBD1. CDR3 length: 16 amino acids. V trimming: 3 bases; J trimming: 8 bases; junction bases outside the gene matches: 11. The germline CDR1 and CDR2 sequences are SGDLS and YYNGEE. CDR3 protein: CASSGSTQGRDSPLHF. CDR3 DNA: TGTGCCAGCAGCGGGTCAACACAGGGGAGGGATTCACCCCTCCACTTT. Using reference TRBV9 and TRBJ1-6 for the parts outside the CDR3, the full variable domain is DSGVTQTPKHLITATGQRVTLRCSPRSGDLSVYWYQQSLDQGLQFLIQYYNGEERAKGNILERFSAQQFPDLHSELNLSSLELGDSALYFCASSGSTQGRDSPLHFGNGTRLTVT.

The chain joins TRBV19 to TRBJ1-3; D unclear. The V end lost 0 bases, the J end lost 1 base, and 7 bases lay between the germline ends. The CDR3 loop spans 15 amino acids. Germline-derived CDR1 and CDR2 are LNHDA and SQIVND (reference sequence). The CDR3 spells CASSIEGSSGNTIYF. The CDR3 region has the DNA TGTGCCAGTAGTATAGAGGGGTCTTCTGGAAACACCATATATTTT. The full variable domain, with the rest looked up from reference TRBV19 and TRBJ1-3, is DGGITQSPKYLFRKEGQNVTLSCEQNLNHDAMYWYRQDPGQGLRLIYYSQIVNDFQKGDIAEGYSVSREKKESFPLTVTSAQKNPTAFYLCASSIEGSSGNTIYFGEGSWLTVV.